This T cell receptor (beta chain) was retrieved from a study of tumor-infiltrating lymphocytes in primary liver carcinoma. Study background: The study reported T1-T3 N0M0 tumors spanning 4.2 to 10 cm.

The source of the blood RNA was unsorted whole blood, and germline DNA was extracted as well. A constant-region primer primed TCR beta cDNA synthesis from 400 to 600 ng of total RNA. A slightly modified ARM-PCR protocol with three nested multiplex PCR rounds produced these TCR beta libraries. PCR rounds one and two used TRBV1-TRBV30 forward primers with a C-beta reverse primer for about 11 cycles each. Via MiXCR, TCRdb re-called the multiplex PCR reads, giving one row per CDR3 protein. This sample has 300,000 to 350,000 distinct CDR3 sequences, with 45% to 70% found just once. The study, taken as a whole, reports: Compared with blood, tumor repertoires held significantly more in their top 250 clones. The use of bulk unsorted samples meant that CD4+ and CD8+ repertoires were not compared. Paired tumor-adjacent and tumor-blood samples overlapped less than tumor region pairs did.

The V and J ends lost 2 bases and 3 bases respectively, with 14 bases between them. CDR1 SGHRS and CDR2 YFSETQ come from the germline V gene. The length of the CDR3 is 15 residues. As regards this clonotype: Its antigen remains unknown. Since the CDR3 does not end with the conserved phenylalanine or tryptophan, this likely comes from a read error.

Sample: peripheral blood. The chain links TRBV5-1 to TRBJ2-5, with D perhaps matching TRBD1 or TRBD2 (5 bases each). The source is a woman in her thirties with primary liver carcinoma and hepatitis B virus infection. CDR3 residues: CASSLFGTEKETQYV. As DNA, the CDR3 is TGCGCCAGCAGCTTATTCGGGACGGAGAAAGAGACCCAGTACGTC.